This T cell receptor beta chain is from a study of blood T cell repertoires in COVID-19. Study-wide background: Nucleic acid was either cDNA or gDNA, and it came from T cells, B-cell-depleted T cells, or PBMCs.

The protocol was immunoSEQ multiplex PCR, while the TCRdb copy is restricted to in-frame clones and leaves out a portion. The table includes about 100,000 clones, 70% to 90% detected once. Germline V gives CDR1 SEHNR, CDR2 FQNEAQ (reference sequence). Trimming pared 8 bases from V and 7 bases from J, leaving 17 bases between. This CDR3 contains 13 residues. The chain joins TRBV7-9 to TRBJ1-1, with no clear D. The sample consisted of peripheral blood. The receptor was derived from a man over 45 with active or convalescent COVID-19. The CDR3 spells CASRTPDGIEAFF. CDR3 nucleotides: TGTGCCAGCCGTACCCCGGACGGGATTGAAGCTTTCTTT.